Detailed here is one T cell receptor beta chain. Its antigen is unknown. Germline values: CDR1 LGHNA, CDR2 YSLEER. J gave up 8 bases and V 5 bases, and 17 bases lay outside the gene matches. This CDR3 has 17 residues. This entry comes from a study of shared clonotypes between healthy human individuals. Study-level results: Clonotype sharing among donors was expected to depend on sequencing depth.

Into CD45RA+ naive and CD45RA-negative memory subsets, the CD4+ cells were split. It was 150 to 200 ng DNA, approximately 30,000 T cell genomes, that sorted-subset replicate PCRs used. Using immunoSEQ multiplex PCR, the repertoire was profiled, and TCRdb retains in-frame clones only, with some absent. The sample includes some 2,000,000 clones, about 94% seen only once; the top ten take 0.1% to 0.15%. The TCR sequence derives from a man aged 18 to 30 in good health. Sequenced material: naive CD4+ T cells sorted from blood. As for subset: CD45RA+ positively selected. The V call is TRBV4-3, the J call TRBJ1-4; the match to TRBD1 covers 7 bases. This CDR3 reads CASSGDRERGDREKLFF. CDR3 coding DNA: TGCGCCAGCAGCGGAGACAGGGAAAGGGGAGACCGAGAAAAACTGTTTTTT.